This is a list of T cell receptor beta chains from one sample in a study of blood T cell repertoires in COVID-19. Assay: immunoSEQ multiplex PCR; the TCRdb copy retains only in-frame clones and omits some. Of about 130,000 clones listed, around 79% were seen once; the top ten hold roughly 4.9%. The material sequenced was peripheral blood. These receptors were collected from a woman between 65 and 79 years old with COVID-19, enrolled during active disease. Both conserved end residues are part of each CDR3. D genes are given only for firm matches. A row's size may be missing; if present it is once, few, many or a size class.

V gene	clone size	J gene	CDR3 length	D gene	CDR3 DNA	CDR3 protein
TRBV6-2/TRBV6-3	.	TRBJ2-3	13	TRBD1	TGTGCCAGCAGTAACCAGGGGGTAGATACGCAGTATTTT	CASSNQGVDTQYF
TRBV4-3	.	TRBJ2-7	15	.	TGCGCCAGCAGCCAAGATATCAGGGGCCCCTACGAGCAGTACTTC	CASSQDIRGPYEQYF
TRBV18	once	TRBJ2-3	13	.	TGTGCCAGCTCAGGGCAGGGCACAGATACGCAGTATTTT	CASSGQGTDTQYF
TRBV5-4	few	TRBJ1-2	14	TRBD1	TGTGCCAGCAGCTGGGACAGGGGGCAGATTGGCTACACCTTC	CASSWDRGQIGYTF
TRBV27	few	TRBJ1-6	14	.	TGTGCCAGCAACGGAGGTATCGGTAATTCACCCCTCCACTTT	CASNGGIGNSPLHF
TRBV28	.	TRBJ1-1	15	TRBD1	TGTGCCAGCAGTTCCTCCGGGACAGGGGGCAGGTGGGCTTTCTTT	CASSSSGTGGRWAFF
TRBV15	.	TRBJ1-6	16	.	TGTGCCACCAGCAGAATTTCCCAAGGGAGCGGTTCACCCCTCCACTTT	CATSRISQGSGSPLHF
TRBV4-3	few	TRBJ1-4	14	TRBD1	TGCGCCAGCAGTCCAGGGGGCGCGGCTGAAAAACTGTTTTTT	CASSPGGAAEKLFF
TRBV6-1	.	TRBJ2-3	16	.	TGTGCCAGCAGTGAGCCTCCAGGGGCACACACAGATACGCAGTATTTT	CASSEPPGAHTDTQYF
TRBV18	.	TRBJ2-2	17	TRBD1	TGTGCCAGCTCACCACGGAGGGGACAGGGACCCACCGGGGAGCTGTTTTTT	CASSPRRGQGPTGELFF
TRBV4-2	.	TRBJ1-1	15	.	TGTGCCAGCAGCCAGGCACAGGTGTTAGACACTGAAGCTTTCTTT	CASSQAQVLDTEAFF
TRBV28	once	TRBJ1-5	14	.	TGTGCCAGCAGTTTTCAGCGGACTTATCAGCCCCAGCATTTT	CASSFQRTYQPQHF
TRBV3-1/TRBV3-2	once	TRBJ2-5	16	TRBD2	TGTGCCAGCAGCCAAGGTTCTAGCGGGGGGCGGGAGACCCAGTACTTC	CASSQGSSGGRETQYF
TRBV19	.	TRBJ1-6	14	TRBD1	TGTGCCAGTAGTACGAGACAGGGGGGTTTTCCCCTCCACTTT	CASSTRQGGFPLHF
TRBV6-5	.	TRBJ2-7	13	.	TGTGCGTGCGCTCCGGGGGGCCTGTACGAGCAGTACTTC	CACAPGGLYEQYF
TRBV2	once	TRBJ2-7	15	.	TGTGCCAGCAGTGAAAGCAAGCGTTATTCCTACGAGCAGTACTTC	CASSESKRYSYEQYF
TRBV29-1	.	TRBJ2-5	12	.	TGCAGCGGTCTACAGGGCCAAGAGACCCAGTACTTC	CSGLQGQETQYF
TRBV6-4	.	TRBJ2-6	13	.	TGTGCCAGTTCAAACTCTGGGGCCAACGTCCTGACTTTC	CASSNSGANVLTF
TRBV11-3	.	TRBJ1-6	17	TRBD1	TGTGCCAGCAGCTTAGAGGTAAGGGGGCTTTTGTGGTCACCCCTCCACTTT	CASSLEVRGLLWSPLHF
TRBV3-1/TRBV3-2	.	TRBJ1-2	14	.	TGTGCCAGCAGCCAAGATCGGGGGAGGGGTGGCTACACCTTC	CASSQDRGRGGYTF
TRBV5-4	few	TRBJ2-1	15	.	TGTGCCAGCAGCTTGGGAGCAGGGATTGAGAATGAGCAGTTCTTC	CASSLGAGIENEQFF
TRBV2	.	TRBJ1-1	15	.	TGTGCCAGCAGTCCTCGGACAGTCACAGGGACTGAAGCTTTCTTT	CASSPRTVTGTEAFF
TRBV7-2	.	TRBJ1-4	15	TRBD1	TGTGCCAGCAGCTCAAGACAGGGGGCGGCCGAAAAACTGTTTTTT	CASSSRQGAAEKLFF
TRBV7-8	.	TRBJ2-7	12	.	TGTGCCAGCAGCTTCCTAGACTACGAGCAGTACTTC	CASSFLDYEQYF
TRBV27	.	TRBJ1-4	16	TRBD1	TGTGCCAGCAGTTTTGTCACCGGGACAGGGGGCGAAAAACTGTTTTTT	CASSFVTGTGGEKLFF
TRBV18	.	TRBJ1-5	13	.	TGTGCCAGCTCAAACTCCGGGGAGCAGCCCCAGCATTTT	CASSNSGEQPQHF
TRBV5-1	.	TRBJ2-3	14	TRBD2	TGCGCCAGCACTCGGGGGGGCGGAGCAGATACGCAGTATTTT	CASTRGGGADTQYF
TRBV7-8	few	TRBJ2-2	11	.	TGTGCCAGCATAGGGGCCGGGGAGCTGTTTTTT	CASIGAGELFF
TRBV30	.	TRBJ2-2	12	.	TGTGCCTGGAACAGGGCCACCGGGGAGCTGTTTTTT	CAWNRATGELFF
TRBV28	once	TRBJ1-2	14	TRBD1	TGTGCCAGCAGTTCCCATGACAGGGGGTATGGCTACACCTTC	CASSSHDRGYGYTF
TRBV5-4	.	TRBJ2-2	16	.	TGTGCCAGCAGGGTGAGGGCAGGGGCAGTCACCGGGGAGCTGTTTTTT	CASRVRAGAVTGELFF
TRBV5-4	.	TRBJ1-1	14	.	TGTGCCAGCAGCTTTGATGGTCCGGGAACAGATCCTTTCTTT	CASSFDGPGTDPFF
TRBV5-1	.	TRBJ2-5	13	.	TGCGCCAGCAGCTTGGTGGGGGGAGAGACCCAGTACTTC	CASSLVGGETQYF
TRBV19	few	TRBJ1-2	16	TRBD1	TGTGCCAGTAGTATAGGCCGGGGGACAGGAGAGAATGGCTACACCTTC	CASSIGRGTGENGYTF
TRBV7-2	.	TRBJ1-2	14	TRBD1	TGTGCCAGCAGCTCGGACAGGGGGCCCTATGGCTACACCTTC	CASSSDRGPYGYTF
TRBV7-8	.	TRBJ1-1	14	.	TGTGCCAGCAGCTCTCAGGGTGTTGGCACTGAAGCTTTCTTT	CASSSQGVGTEAFF
TRBV7-9	once	TRBJ1-2	12	.	TGTGCCAGCAGCAAAGGGGGAGATGGCTACACCTTC	CASSKGGDGYTF
TRBV27	.	TRBJ1-1	16	TRBD1	TGTGCCAGCAGTGAACGGGACAGGGGAATTGCCACTGAAGCTTTCTTT	CASSERDRGIATEAFF